Listed below are T cell receptor beta chains from one sample, sequenced in a study of shared clonotypes between healthy human individuals. Produced via immunoSEQ multiplex PCR; TCRdb's table is partial and in-frame only. The top ten hold approximately 12% of the sample, which has about 490,000 clones, about 80% seen once. The sequenced sample was PBMCs. The receptors derive from a woman aged 40-49 years in good health. Some clones in this sample may be carry-over from other donors' samples. Both conserved end residues are part of each CDR3. A D gene is named only where the DNA matches it firmly. The size field is filled for only some rows; it gives once, few, many or a size class.

TRBV5-6	TRBJ2-1	TRBD1	.	CASARGTGGDYNEQFF	TGTGCCAGCGCAAGGGGAACAGGGGGCGACTACAATGAGCAGTTCTTC
TRBV30	TRBJ2-1	.	.	CASSRGVAYNEQFF	TGTGCCTCTTCGAGGGGGGTGGCCTACAATGAGCAGTTCTTC
TRBV5-6	TRBJ2-7	.	.	CASLIAPGDYEQYF	TGTGCCAGCCTAATCGCACCAGGGGACTACGAGCAGTACTTC
TRBV6-1	TRBJ1-2	.	.	CASRAGTNYGYTF	TGTGCCAGCAGAGCCGGGACAAATTATGGCTACACCTTC
TRBV19	TRBJ2-1	.	.	CASDKGYEQFF	TGTGCCAGTGATAAGGGGTATGAGCAGTTCTTC
TRBV2	TRBJ2-3	.	.	CASRSDIDTQYF	TGTGCCAGCAGATCCGATATAGATACGCAGTATTTT
TRBV2	TRBJ1-2	TRBD1	.	CASRQQGTGHGYTF	TGTGCCAGCAGGCAGCAAGGGACAGGCCATGGCTACACCTTC
TRBV5-1	TRBJ2-6	.	.	CASSLGLNSGANVLTF	TGCGCCAGCAGCTTGGGACTGAACTCTGGGGCCAACGTCCTGACTTTC
TRBV28	TRBJ2-7	TRBD1	.	CASSSPSGQTYEQYF	TGTGCCAGCAGTTCCCCTTCGGGACAGACCTACGAGCAGTACTTC
TRBV11-2	TRBJ1-1	TRBD1	.	CASSSSLDRANTEAFF	TGTGCCAGCAGTTCTTCTCTGGACAGGGCGAACACTGAAGCTTTCTTT
TRBV14	TRBJ1-6	.	.	CASSRSSYNSPLHF	TGTGCCAGCAGCAGGAGCTCCTATAATTCACCCCTCCACTTT
TRBV7-9	TRBJ2-7	TRBD1	.	CASSSGQGFSYEQYF	TGTGCCAGCAGCTCGGGACAGGGATTCTCCTACGAGCAGTACTTC
TRBV25-1	TRBJ2-5	.	.	CASSESSLETQYF	TGTGCCAGCAGTGAATCCTCGTTGGAGACCCAGTACTTC
TRBV2	TRBJ2-5	.	once	CASSGGNPRGRETQYF	TGTGCCAGCAGTGGGGGTAACCCTCGGGGTCGAGAGACCCAGTACTTC
TRBV29-1	TRBJ2-7	TRBD1	.	CSVGPFPGQGAYEQYF	TGCAGCGTCGGACCATTCCCGGGACAGGGGGCCTACGAGCAGTACTTC
TRBV30	TRBJ2-7	.	.	CAWSAGGSYSYEQYF	TGTGCCTGGAGTGCAGGGGGGAGTTATTCCTACGAGCAGTACTTC
TRBV4-3	TRBJ2-7	.	.	CASSQERRNYEQYF	TGCGCCAGCAGCCAAGAAAGGAGAAACTACGAGCAGTACTTC
TRBV6-4	TRBJ2-2	.	.	CASSVGRNTGELFF	TGTGCCAGCAGTGTGGGCCGTAACACCGGGGAGCTGTTTTTT
TRBV2	TRBJ1-5	.	.	CASSEIGGRQPQHF	TGTGCCAGCAGTGAAATTGGGGGTCGGCAGCCCCAGCATTTT
TRBV10-2	TRBJ2-5	TRBD2	few	CASSEGLAGGRWFQEVQYF	TGCGCCAGCAGTGAGGGGCTAGCGGGGGGACGATGGTTTCAAGAGGTCCAGTACTTC
TRBV13	TRBJ2-2	TRBD2	.	CASSLGGRAATGELFF	TGTGCCAGCAGCTTAGGCGGGAGGGCCGCCACCGGGGAGCTGTTTTTT
TRBV9	TRBJ1-5	TRBD1	few	CASSLQGGSNQPQHF	TGTGCCAGCAGCCTACAGGGGGGAAGCAATCAGCCCCAGCATTTT
TRBV9	TRBJ2-2	TRBD2	.	CASSVDGRGTSVTGELFF	TGTGCCAGCAGCGTAGACGGGAGGGGGACTAGCGTCACCGGGGAGCTGTTTTTT
TRBV6-6	TRBJ2-5	TRBD1	.	CASSSKDRGIQETQYF	TGTGCCAGCAGTAGTAAGGACAGGGGGATTCAAGAGACCCAGTACTTC
TRBV29-1	TRBJ2-7	TRBD1	.	CSVVGQGDYEQYF	TGCAGCGTTGTGGGACAGGGGGACTACGAGCAGTACTTC
TRBV9	TRBJ2-6	.	.	CASSVKLSGANVLTF	TGTGCCAGCAGCGTAAAGTTATCTGGGGCCAACGTCCTGACTTTC
TRBV5-1	TRBJ2-1	TRBD1	.	CASSLEDRAAYNEQFF	TGCGCCAGCAGCTTGGAGGACAGGGCGGCCTACAATGAGCAGTTCTTC
TRBV10-3	TRBJ2-5	.	.	CAISIISARHSQETQYF	TGTGCCATCAGTATAATCTCCGCACGGCATAGCCAAGAGACCCAGTACTTC
TRBV18	TRBJ1-5	TRBD1	.	CASSGDRGNQPQHF	TGTGCCAGCTCCGGCGACAGGGGCAATCAGCCCCAGCATTTT
TRBV7-8	TRBJ2-7	.	.	CASSLSAVPSYEQYF	TGTGCCAGCAGCTTGTCAGCGGTCCCCTCCTACGAGCAGTACTTC
TRBV2	TRBJ2-1	.	many	CASSGWYSDHNEQFF	TGTGCCAGCAGTGGCTGGTATTCTGACCACAATGAGCAGTTCTTC
TRBV7-2	TRBJ2-3	TRBD2	.	CASTLRRSGRGDTQYF	TGTGCCAGCACATTGAGACGTAGCGGGCGAGGGGATACGCAGTATTTT
TRBV7-2	TRBJ1-3	.	.	CASSPWSVISGNTIYF	TGTGCCAGCAGTCCCTGGTCGGTCATCTCTGGAAACACCATATATTTT
TRBV4-2	TRBJ2-7	.	.	CASSQDRASLSYEQYF	TGTGCCAGCAGCCAAGATCGGGCTAGCCTCTCCTACGAGCAGTACTTC
TRBV6-1	TRBJ1-5	TRBD1	many	CASSPQTGGNQPQHF	TGTGCCAGCAGTCCCCAGACAGGGGGCAATCAGCCCCAGCATTTT
TRBV28	TRBJ2-7	TRBD2	.	CASTLTGTSGYYEQYF	TGTGCCAGCACCCTGACCGGGACTAGCGGGTATTACGAGCAGTACTTC
TRBV6-5	TRBJ1-1	.	few	CASSYSGGTEAFF	TGTGCCAGCAGTTACAGTGGGGGCACTGAAGCTTTCTTT
TRBV18	TRBJ1-4	.	once	CASSPWLRTNEKLFF	TGTGCCAGCTCACCCTGGCTTAGGACTAATGAAAAACTGTTTTTT
TRBV4-1	TRBJ1-4	.	.	CASSQPVGGLTPTNEKLFF	TGCGCCAGCAGCCAACCTGTGGGGGGACTGACTCCAACTAATGAAAAACTGTTTTTT
TRBV18	TRBJ2-7	TRBD1	.	CASSRQGAAQYF	TGTGCCAGCTCACGCCAGGGGGCAGCGCAGTACTTC
TRBV15	TRBJ2-7	.	.	CATSPSPFRDAYEQYF	TGTGCCACCAGCCCGAGTCCCTTTCGAGATGCCTACGAGCAGTACTTC
TRBV5-1	TRBJ2-2	TRBD2	once	CASISAGGGAAGELFF	TGCGCCAGCATCTCGGCGGGCGGGGGAGCGGCCGGGGAGCTGTTTTTT
TRBV10-2	TRBJ2-1	TRBD2	.	CASSEPAGGLDEQFF	TGCGCCAGCAGTGAACCAGCGGGAGGATTGGATGAGCAGTTCTTC
TRBV5-6	TRBJ2-7	TRBD2	.	CASSSSGSYEQYF	TGTGCCAGCAGCTCTAGCGGTTCCTACGAGCAGTACTTC
TRBV5-8	TRBJ2-5	.	.	CASSLAYGALGETQYF	TGTGCCAGCAGCTTGGCGTATGGGGCCCTCGGGGAGACCCAGTACTTC
TRBV9	TRBJ2-3	.	.	CASSVSSTDTQYF	TGTGCCAGCAGCGTAAGTAGCACAGATACGCAGTATTTT
TRBV5-1	TRBJ2-5	TRBD2	.	CASSSGTSAGETQYF	TGCGCCAGCAGCTCGGGGACTAGCGCTGGAGAGACCCAGTACTTC
TRBV2	TRBJ2-1	.	.	CARAEGGYNEQFF	TGTGCCAGGGCGGAGGGGGGTTACAATGAGCAGTTCTTC
TRBV5-1	TRBJ2-2	.	.	CASQATSNTGELFF	TGCGCCAGCCAGGCAACGAGTAACACCGGGGAGCTGTTTTTT